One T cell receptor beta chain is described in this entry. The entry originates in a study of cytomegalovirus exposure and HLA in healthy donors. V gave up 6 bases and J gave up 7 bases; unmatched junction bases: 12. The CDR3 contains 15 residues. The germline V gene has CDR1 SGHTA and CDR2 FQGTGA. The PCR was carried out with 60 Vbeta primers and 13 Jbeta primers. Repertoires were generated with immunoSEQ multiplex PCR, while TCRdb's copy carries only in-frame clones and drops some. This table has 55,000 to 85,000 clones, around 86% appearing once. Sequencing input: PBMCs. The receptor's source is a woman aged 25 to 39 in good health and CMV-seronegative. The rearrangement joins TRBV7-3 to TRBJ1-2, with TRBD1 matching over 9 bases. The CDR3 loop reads CASSSEPGQGRGYTF. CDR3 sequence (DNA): TGTGCCAGCAGTTCCGAACCGGGACAGGGTCGTGGCTACACCTTC.